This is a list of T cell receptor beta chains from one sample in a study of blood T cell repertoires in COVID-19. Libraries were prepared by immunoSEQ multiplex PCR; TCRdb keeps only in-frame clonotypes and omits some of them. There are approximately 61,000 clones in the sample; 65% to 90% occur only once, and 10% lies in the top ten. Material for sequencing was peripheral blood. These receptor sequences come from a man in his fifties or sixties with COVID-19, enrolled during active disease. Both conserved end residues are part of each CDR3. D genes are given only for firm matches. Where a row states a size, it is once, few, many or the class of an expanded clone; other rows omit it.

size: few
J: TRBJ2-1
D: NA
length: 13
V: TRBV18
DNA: TGTGCCAGCTCACCACCCGCAGGCAATGAGCAGTTCTTC
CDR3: CASSPPAGNEQFF

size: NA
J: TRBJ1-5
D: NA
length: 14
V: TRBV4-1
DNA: TGCGCCAGCAGCCAACGGCCAGGGTGGCAGCCCCAGCATTTT
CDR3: CASSQRPGWQPQHF

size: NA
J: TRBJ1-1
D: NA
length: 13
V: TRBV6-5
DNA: TGTGCCAGCAGTTACTCGGGAGGCACTGAAGCTTTCTTT
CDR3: CASSYSGGTEAFF

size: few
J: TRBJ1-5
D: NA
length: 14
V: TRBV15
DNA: TGTGCCACCAGCAGAGAAGGGGGTGGACAGCCCCAGCATTTT
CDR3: CATSREGGGQPQHF

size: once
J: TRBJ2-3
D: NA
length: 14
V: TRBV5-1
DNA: TGCGCCCCAAAGGGTGACAGAACCACAGATACGCAGTATTTT
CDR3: CAPKGDRTTDTQYF

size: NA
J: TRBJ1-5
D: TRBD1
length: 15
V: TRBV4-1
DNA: TGCGCCAGCAGCCAACAGACAGGGAACAATCAGCCCCAGCATTTT
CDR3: CASSQQTGNNQPQHF

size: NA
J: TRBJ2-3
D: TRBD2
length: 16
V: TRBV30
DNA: TGTGCCTGGAGTATCGAACTAGCGGGAGGGTCAGATACGCAGTATTTT
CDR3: CAWSIELAGGSDTQYF

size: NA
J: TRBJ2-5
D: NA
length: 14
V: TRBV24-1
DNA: TGTGCCTCCGCGGGCGGGAACTTCCAAGAGACCCAGTACTTC
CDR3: CASAGGNFQETQYF

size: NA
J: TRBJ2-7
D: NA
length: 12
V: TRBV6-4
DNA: TGTGCCAGCAGGAGGGATTGCAACGAGCAGTACTTC
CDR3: CASRRDCNEQYF

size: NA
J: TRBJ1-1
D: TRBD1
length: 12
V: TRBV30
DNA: TGTGCCTGGAGTGTTGGGACAGTCGGTGCTTTCTTT
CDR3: CAWSVGTVGAFF

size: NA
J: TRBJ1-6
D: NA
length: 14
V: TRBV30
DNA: TGTGCCTGGATGCCAGGGGAGATTGATTCACCCCTCCACTTT
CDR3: CAWMPGEIDSPLHF

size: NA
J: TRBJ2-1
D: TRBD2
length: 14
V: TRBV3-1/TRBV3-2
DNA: TGTGCCAGCAGCCATCGCGGGAGTCCCAATGAGCAGTTCTTC
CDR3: CASSHRGSPNEQFF

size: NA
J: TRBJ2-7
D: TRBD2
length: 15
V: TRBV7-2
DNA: TGTGCCAGCAGCTTTTCACTAGCGGGACTATACGAGCAGTACTTC
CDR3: CASSFSLAGLYEQYF

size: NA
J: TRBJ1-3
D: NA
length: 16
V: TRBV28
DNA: TGTGCCAGCAGCTCCCCGGGGGGAGCATCGGGGAACACCATATATTTT
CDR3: CASSSPGGASGNTIYF

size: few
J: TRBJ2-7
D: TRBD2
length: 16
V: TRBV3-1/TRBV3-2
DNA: TGTGCCAGCAGCCAAGGCAGGACTAGCGGGAGCTACGAGCAGTACTTC
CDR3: CASSQGRTSGSYEQYF

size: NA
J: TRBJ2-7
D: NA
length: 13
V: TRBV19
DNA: TGTGCCAGTAGTGTGGCCAGGGACTACGAGCAGTACTTC
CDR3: CASSVARDYEQYF

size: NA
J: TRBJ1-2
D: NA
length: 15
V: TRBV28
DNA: TGTGCCAGCAGTTTTGTGCACCAGACTAACTATGGCTACACCTTC
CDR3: CASSFVHQTNYGYTF

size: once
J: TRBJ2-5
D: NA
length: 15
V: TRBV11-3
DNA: TGTGCCAGCAGCTTAGATAACCAGTGCCAAGAGACCCAGTACTTC
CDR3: CASSLDNQCQETQYF

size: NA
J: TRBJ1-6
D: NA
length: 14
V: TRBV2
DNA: TGTGCCAGCAGTGGACAGACCAATAATTCACCCCTCCACTTT
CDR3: CASSGQTNNSPLHF

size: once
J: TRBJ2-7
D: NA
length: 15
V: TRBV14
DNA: TGTGCCAGCAGCCAAGTCACAGGGCTTGCGGGCGAGCAGTACTTC
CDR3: CASSQVTGLAGEQYF

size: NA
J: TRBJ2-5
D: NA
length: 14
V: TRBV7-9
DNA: TGTGCCAGCAGCTCGCCGCTCAAGCGGGAGACCCAGTACTTC
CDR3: CASSSPLKRETQYF

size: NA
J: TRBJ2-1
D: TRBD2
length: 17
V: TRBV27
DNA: TGTGCCAGCAGTTTAAGTGCGCGACTAGCGGGACACAATGAGCAGTTCTTC
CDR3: CASSLSARLAGHNEQFF

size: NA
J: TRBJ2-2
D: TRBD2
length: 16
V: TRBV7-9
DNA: TGTGCCAGCAGCCCCTCAGGTAGCGGGGCCACCGGGGAGCTGTTTTTT
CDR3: CASSPSGSGATGELFF

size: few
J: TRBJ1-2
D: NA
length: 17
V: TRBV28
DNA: TGTGCCAGCAGTTTCTGGTTGATCTCCCAGCTAAGAGGTGGTTACACCTTC
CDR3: CASSFWLISQLRGGYTF

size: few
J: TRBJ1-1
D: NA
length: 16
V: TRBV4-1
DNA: TGCGCCAGCAGCCAAGACCCGAACAGACCGAACACTGAAGCTTTCTTT
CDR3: CASSQDPNRPNTEAFF

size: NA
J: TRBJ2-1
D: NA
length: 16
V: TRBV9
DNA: TGTGCCAGCAGCCCAGAGGATCCCAAGGGGGTCAATGAGCAGTTCTTC
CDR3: CASSPEDPKGVNEQFF

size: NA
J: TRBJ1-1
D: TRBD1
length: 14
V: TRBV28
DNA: TGTGCCAGCAGTTTAGCACAGGGGGACACTGAAGCTTTCTTT
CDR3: CASSLAQGDTEAFF

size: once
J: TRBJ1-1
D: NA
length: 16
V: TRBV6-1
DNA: TGTGCCAGCAGTGAATCCCCGGGGATTCTGGACACTGAAGCTTTCTTT
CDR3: CASSESPGILDTEAFF

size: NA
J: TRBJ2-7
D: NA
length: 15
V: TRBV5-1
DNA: TGCGCCAGCAGCTTGGTGTCCGGGACTTTCTACGAGCAGTACTTC
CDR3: CASSLVSGTFYEQYF

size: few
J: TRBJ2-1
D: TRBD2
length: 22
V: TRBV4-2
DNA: TGTGCCAGCAGCCAAGAAAGTTTGGGGACTAGGAAAGGGAGGAGCTCCTACAATGAGCAGTTCTTC
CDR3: CASSQESLGTRKGRSSYNEQFF

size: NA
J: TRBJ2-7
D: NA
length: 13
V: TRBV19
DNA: TGTGCCAGTAGTAGAGGGGGCTCCTACGAGCAGTACTTC
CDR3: CASSRGGSYEQYF

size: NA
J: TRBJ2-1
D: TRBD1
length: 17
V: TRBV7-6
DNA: TGTGCCAGCAGCTTGAGAAGCGGGGGACAGGGGCGCAATGAGCAGTTCTTC
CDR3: CASSLRSGGQGRNEQFF

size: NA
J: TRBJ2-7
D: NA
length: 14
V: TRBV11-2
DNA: TGTGCCAGCAGCTTAGGAGGCGTTAATTCCGAGCAGTACTTC
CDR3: CASSLGGVNSEQYF

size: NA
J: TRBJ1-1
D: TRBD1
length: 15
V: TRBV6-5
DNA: TGTGCCAGCAGTACCTATCGACAGGGAACTACTGAAGCTTTCTTT
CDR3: CASSTYRQGTTEAFF

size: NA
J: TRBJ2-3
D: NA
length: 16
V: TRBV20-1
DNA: TGCAGTGCTAGTCCTCTCCCGGCAGGGGGCACAGATACGCAGTATTTT
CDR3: CSASPLPAGGTDTQYF

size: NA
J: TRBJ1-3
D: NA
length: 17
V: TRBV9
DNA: TGTGCCAGCAGCCCTTACGAAAGGGGGACATTCGGAAACACCATATATTTT
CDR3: CASSPYERGTFGNTIYF

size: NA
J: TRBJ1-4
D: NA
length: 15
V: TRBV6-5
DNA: TGTGCCAGCAGCAAGGCAGGGGCAACTAATGAAAAACTGTTTTTT
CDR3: CASSKAGATNEKLFF

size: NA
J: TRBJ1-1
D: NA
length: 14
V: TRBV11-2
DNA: TGTGCCAGCAGTAGAAGGACAGATCGGTCTGAAGCTTTCTTT
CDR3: CASSRRTDRSEAFF